This paragraph reports one TCR beta chain. It lacks a known antigen. No clone much larger than this one lies a single base away; base qualities are absent. Donors were healthy HIV-negative adults with no recently reported acute infections or vaccinations. Every donor was a Caucasian adult residing in Nashville, Tennessee, USA. CD4+ T cells were enriched by magnetic negative selection; naive cells were then positively selected on CD45RA, and the negative fraction formed the memory subset. After blood collection by leukapheresis, PBMCs were isolated using Ficoll-Histopaque density gradient centrifugation and then cryopreserved in the vapor phase of liquid nitrogen. Analytical flow cytometry was used to check the purity and quantity of every magnetically sorted T cell population. Genomic DNA was isolated from each sorted fraction and quantified by UV absorbance on a Nanodrop 2000c. Using the deep immunoSEQ assay, TCR CDR3 regions were amplified from genomic DNA by multiplex PCR. Extracted genomic DNA from each cell subset was spread evenly across all wells of several immunoSEQ 96-well plates, with each plate serving as a replicate. For sorted subsets, 200 to 250 ng of genomic DNA, equivalent to some 30,000 T cell genomes, went into each replicate PCR. The purified libraries were quantified using a Qubit 3.0 fluorometer, sized with a Bioanalyzer 2100, and then quantified again using the KAPA Library Quantification kit. Every immunoSEQ 96-well plate was sequenced on a separate single-read 150-cycle Illumina NextSeq 550 flow cell. The source study handled its data this way. Because only junctional sequences without quality scores were contained in the immunoSEQ output, filtering matching that applied to full-length reads could not be performed. Sequences were annotated with PyIR, a Python wrapper for IgBLAST v1.9, using IMGT germline references to assign V/J genes and CDR3. Reads with weak V/J assignments (E-value above 1e-6), missing CDR3, stop codons, out-of-frame junctions, or ambiguous translated residues were removed. V3J clonotypes were defined as sequences sharing the same inferred V gene, J gene, and CDR3 amino acid sequence. To compute the percentage overlap between repertoires, the number of shared unique clonotypes was divided by the size of the smaller repertoire. Richness of each repertoire was evaluated using RTK rarefaction, the Chao1 estimator, and Recon v2.1 estimates of unobserved clonotypes. Generation probabilities were computed with OLGA for all TCRbeta clonotypes obtained by the gDNA method from four donors. Drawn from immuneACCESS, this table holds only the in-frame rearrangements with V and J called that TCRdb kept. Clones are partly lost; checked studies trace under half to an unresolved V gene and leave the rest unexplained. From that table come the V and J calls and clone size; the DNA was used to work out D and trimming. The sample table holds 2.3 million or so clones, of which over 85% were seen once. The top ten hold 0.3% to 0.4% of the sample.

In the germline V gene, CDR1 corresponds to SQVTM and CDR2 to ANQGSEA. V lost 6 bases and J lost 2 bases, and the count of bases not matched to a germline gene is 10. The CDR3 goes from the cysteine to the phenylalanine over 16 residues. CDR3 DNA only is kept here, 48 bases in frame from base 1. This sample is part of a study of shared clonotypes between healthy human individuals (TCRdb year 2020). The study in broad terms: A few men and a couple of women, aged 18 to 49 years, made up the cohort. For each donor, CD4 naive and CD4 memory were each run on three plates, CD8 naive on two plates, and CD8 memory on one plate. Leukapheresis yielded between about 0.85 and 10 billion PBMCs per donor. The study deeply sequenced blood TCR repertoires of five healthy adults to estimate repertoire size and the extent of clonotype sharing between individuals. Different laboratories and diverse techniques were used to prepare libraries and sequence TCR repertoires, to increase sequencing depth and limit assay-specific biases. Points the paper makes about the study in general: Naive subsets generally had larger estimated clonotype richness than memory subsets did. Sampling was limited to blood, and TCR repertoires in tissue likely differ from TCR repertoires in blood. Roughly 5% of naive CD4, 3% to 4% of naive CD8, roughly 2.4% of memory CD4, and 0.4% of memory CD8 clonotypes were shared across several donors. Based on pairwise subsampling, the degree of clonotype sharing among donors was expected to be affected by sequencing depth. Clonotypes shared by all four sorted-subset donors showed higher generation probabilities than non-shared clonotypes. The genetic and exposure-history diversity represented was limited by the small number of donors. Incomplete sequencing was indicated by rarefaction of sorted-subset datasets, despite the large sequencing depth.

This TCR derives from a man aged 18 to 29 in good health. Some clones in this sample may be carry-over from other donors' samples. The sequenced sample was naive CD4+ T cells from PBMCs. The sample's cell subset or site label is to be understood as: CD45RA+ positively selected. The chain couples TRBV29-1 to TRBJ2-1; 10 central bases correspond to TRBD2. The nucleotides are TGCAGCGTAGCGACCGGGACTAGCGACACCTACAATGAGCAGTTCTTC. The encoded protein is CSVATGTSDTYNEQFF.